This T cell receptor (beta chain) was obtained from a study of T cell changes during pregnancy in multiple sclerosis. Profiling relied on immunoSEQ multiplex PCR, and the TCRdb table lists in-frame clones only, not all of them. The data hold roughly 56,000 clones, with approximately 91% observed a single time. CDR1 is SGDLS, CDR2 YYNGEE, per germline. The CDR3 is 16 amino acids. The V gene end was trimmed by 0 bases and the J gene end by 0 bases; junction bases not matched to a gene: 4. The chain has TRBV9 and TRBJ2-5; the match to TRBD1 covers 8 bases. The receptor was derived from a female donor with multiple sclerosis, enrolled in a pregnancy study. The source was peripheral blood, collected in the first trimester of pregnancy. The CDR3 sequence is CASSVGTGLYQETQYF. DNA of the CDR3: TGTGCCAGCAGCGTAGGGACAGGGTTGTACCAAGAGACCCAGTACTTC.